These T cell receptor beta chains were read from a single sample in a study of T cell repertoires in cytomegalovirus infection. TCRdb processed the reads anew with MiXCR; each CDR3 protein has one entry. Counted here are 300,000 to 450,000 distinct CDR3 sequences, about a sixth occurring once; the ten biggest clones make up approximately 8%. Sequenced: PBMCs. These receptors all come from a human donor in good health (CMV status not recorded). Some clones in this sample may be carry-over from other donors' samples. Both conserved end residues are part of each CDR3. D genes are given only for firm matches. For some rows the clone size is stated as once, few or many, or as a class when expanded; others skip it.

clone size	D gene	V gene	J gene	CDR3 length	CDR3 protein	CDR3 DNA
.	.	TRBV28	TRBJ2-3	16	CANSSGTPAGTDTQYF	TGTGCCAACAGTTCGGGGACTCCCGCTGGGACAGATACGCAGTATTTT
few	.	TRBV19	TRBJ1-3	15	CASSILGSSGNTIYF	TGTGCCAGTAGTATTCTGGGCAGCTCTGGAAACACCATATATTTT
many	.	TRBV7-9	TRBJ1-1	14	CASSLEWADTEAFF	TGTGCCAGCAGCTTAGAATGGGCGGACACTGAAGCTTTCTTT
.	.	TRBV5-1	TRBJ2-2	16	CASSFRGAPNTGELFF	TGCGCCAGCAGCTTCCGCGGAGCGCCGAACACCGGGGAGCTGTTTTTT
many	.	TRBV7-2	TRBJ1-1	11	CASSLFPGAFF	TGTGCCAGCAGCTTATTCCCGGGAGCTTTCTTT
many	TRBD2	TRBV7-6	TRBJ2-3	17	CASSFGASGMDTDTQYF	TGTGCCAGCAGCTTTGGTGCTAGCGGGATGGACACAGATACGCAGTATTTT
.	.	TRBV5-4	TRBJ1-3	14	CASSSASSGNTIYF	TGTGCCAGCAGCTCCGCAAGCTCTGGAAACACCATATATTTT
.	TRBD1	TRBV27	TRBJ2-7	16	CASRNLGGTGAYEQYF	TGTGCCAGCAGAAACCTAGGTGGGACAGGGGCCTACGAGCAGTACTTC
.	.	TRBV20-1	TRBJ2-1	11	CSATTVNEQFF	TGCAGTGCGACGACAGTGAATGAGCAGTTCTTC
.	.	TRBV11-2	TRBJ2-7	13	CASSLDRSDEQYF	TGTGCCAGCAGCTTAGATCGGTCTGACGAGCAGTACTTC
many	.	TRBV6-6	TRBJ1-2	11	CASSFGEGYTF	TGTGCCAGCAGTTTCGGGGAAGGCTACACCTTC
.	.	TRBV28	TRBJ1-2	14	CASSLNTDYYGYTF	TGTGCCAGCAGTTTAAATACCGACTACTATGGCTACACCTTC
.	.	TRBV7-9	TRBJ2-1	10	CASSQIQQFF	TGTGCCAGCAGCCAAATACAGCAGTTCTTC
once	.	TRBV27	TRBJ2-7	14	CASSATPNSYEQYF	TGTGCCAGCAGCGCCACTCCGAACTCCTACGAGCAGTACTTC
few	TRBD1	TRBV6-1	TRBJ1-5	13	CAGGQGFNQPQHF	TGTGCCGGGGGACAGGGATTCAATCAGCCCCAGCATTTT
many	.	TRBV7-2	TRBJ2-1	13	CASSPSWDNEQFF	TGTGCCAGCAGCCCTTCGTGGGACAATGAGCAGTTCTTC
.	.	TRBV3-1	TRBJ1-1	16	CASSQDGWWDDTEAFF	TGTGCCAGCAGCCAAGACGGGTGGTGGGATGACACTGAAGCTTTCTTT
many	TRBD1	TRBV7-2	TRBJ2-3	16	CASSTRTGGSTDTQYF	TGTGCCAGCAGCACCCGGACAGGGGGGTCCACAGATACGCAGTATTTT
many	.	TRBV4-3	TRBJ1-4	15	CASSQSRSLNEKLFF	TGCGCCAGCAGCCAGTCTAGGTCCCTTAATGAAAAACTGTTTTTT